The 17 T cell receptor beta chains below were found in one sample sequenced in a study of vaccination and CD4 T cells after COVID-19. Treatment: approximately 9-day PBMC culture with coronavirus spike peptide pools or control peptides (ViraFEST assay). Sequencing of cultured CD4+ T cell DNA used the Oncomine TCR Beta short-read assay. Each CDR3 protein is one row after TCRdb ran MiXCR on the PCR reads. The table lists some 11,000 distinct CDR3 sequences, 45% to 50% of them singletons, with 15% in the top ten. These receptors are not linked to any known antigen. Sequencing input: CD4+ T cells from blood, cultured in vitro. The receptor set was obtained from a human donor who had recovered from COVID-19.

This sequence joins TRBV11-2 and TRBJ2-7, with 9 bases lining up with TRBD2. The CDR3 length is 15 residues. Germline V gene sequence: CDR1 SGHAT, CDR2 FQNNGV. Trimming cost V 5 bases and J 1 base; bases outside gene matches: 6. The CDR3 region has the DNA TGTGCCAGCAGCGCCCGACTAGCGGCTTCCTACGAGCAGTACTTC. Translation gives CASSARLAASYEQYF.

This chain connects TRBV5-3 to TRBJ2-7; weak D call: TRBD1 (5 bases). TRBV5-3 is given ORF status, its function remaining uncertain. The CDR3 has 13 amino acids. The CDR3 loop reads CASSPATAYEQYF. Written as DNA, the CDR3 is TGTGCTAGCAGCCCAGCGACAGCCTACGAGCAGTACTTC.

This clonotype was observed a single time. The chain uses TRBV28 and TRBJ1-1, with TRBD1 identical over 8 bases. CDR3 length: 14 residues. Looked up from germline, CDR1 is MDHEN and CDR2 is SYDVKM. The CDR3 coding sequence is TGTGTCGTACAGCCAGGGGGCAGTGGTTCTGAAGCTTTCTTT. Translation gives CVVQPGGSGSEAFF.

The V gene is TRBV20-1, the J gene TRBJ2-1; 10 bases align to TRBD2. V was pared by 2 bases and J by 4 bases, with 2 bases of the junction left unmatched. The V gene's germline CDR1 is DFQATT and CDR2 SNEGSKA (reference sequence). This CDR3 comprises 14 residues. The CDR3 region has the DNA TGCAGTGCTAGACCTAGCGGGAGTTACAATGAGCAGTTCTTC. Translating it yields CSARPSGSYNEQFF.

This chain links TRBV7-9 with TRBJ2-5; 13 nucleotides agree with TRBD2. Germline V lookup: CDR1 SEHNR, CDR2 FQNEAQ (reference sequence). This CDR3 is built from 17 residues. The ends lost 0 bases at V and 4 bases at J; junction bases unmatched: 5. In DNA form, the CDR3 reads TGTGCCAGCAGCTTAGCCAAAAGGACTAGCGGGAGAGAGACCCAGTACTTC. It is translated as CASSLAKRTSGRETQYF.

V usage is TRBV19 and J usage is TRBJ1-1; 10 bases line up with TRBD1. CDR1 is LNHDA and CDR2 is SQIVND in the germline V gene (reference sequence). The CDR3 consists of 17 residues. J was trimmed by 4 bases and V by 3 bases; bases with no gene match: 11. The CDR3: CASSIGRRGQGVTEAFF. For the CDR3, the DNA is TGTGCCAGTAGTATTGGGAGGCGCGGACAGGGGGTCACTGAAGCTTTCTTT.

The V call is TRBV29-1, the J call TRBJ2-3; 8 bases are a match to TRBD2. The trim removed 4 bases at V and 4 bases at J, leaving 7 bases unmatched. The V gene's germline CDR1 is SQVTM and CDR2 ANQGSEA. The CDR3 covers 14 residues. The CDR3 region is CSVVGVSGADTQYF. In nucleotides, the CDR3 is TGCAGCGTTGTGGGTGTTAGCGGGGCAGATACGCAGTATTTT.

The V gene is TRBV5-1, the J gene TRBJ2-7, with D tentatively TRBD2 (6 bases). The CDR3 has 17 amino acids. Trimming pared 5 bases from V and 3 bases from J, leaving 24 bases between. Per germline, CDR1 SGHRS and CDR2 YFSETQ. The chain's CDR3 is CASSRGLSGGTGYEQYF. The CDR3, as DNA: TGCGCCAGCAGTAGAGGGCTATCTGGGGGGACTGGCTACGAGCAGTACTTC.

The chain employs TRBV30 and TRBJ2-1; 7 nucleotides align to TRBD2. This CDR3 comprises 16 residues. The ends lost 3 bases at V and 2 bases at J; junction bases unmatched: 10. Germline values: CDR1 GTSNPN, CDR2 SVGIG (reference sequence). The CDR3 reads CAWRPGGGRPYNEQFF. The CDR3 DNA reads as TGTGCCTGGAGGCCCGGGGGAGGGCGCCCCTACAATGAGCAGTTCTTC.

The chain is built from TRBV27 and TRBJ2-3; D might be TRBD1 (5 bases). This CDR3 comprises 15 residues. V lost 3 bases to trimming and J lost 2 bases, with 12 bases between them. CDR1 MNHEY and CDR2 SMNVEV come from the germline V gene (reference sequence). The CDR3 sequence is CASSFQGVNTDTQYF. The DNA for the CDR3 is TGTGCCAGCAGTTTCCAGGGTGTCAACACAGATACGCAGTATTTT.

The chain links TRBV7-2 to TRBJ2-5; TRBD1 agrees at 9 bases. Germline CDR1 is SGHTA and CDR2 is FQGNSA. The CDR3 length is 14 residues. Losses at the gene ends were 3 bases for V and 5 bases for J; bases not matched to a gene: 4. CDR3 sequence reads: CASSFPTGGETQYF. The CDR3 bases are TGTGCCAGCAGCTTCCCGACAGGGGGGGAGACCCAGTACTTC.

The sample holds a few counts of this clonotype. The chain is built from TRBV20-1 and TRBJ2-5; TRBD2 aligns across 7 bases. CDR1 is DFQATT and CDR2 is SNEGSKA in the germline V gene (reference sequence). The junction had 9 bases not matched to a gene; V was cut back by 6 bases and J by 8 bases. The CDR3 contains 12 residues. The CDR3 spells CSARRGSGTQYF. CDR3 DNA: TGCAGTGCCCGGCGGGGGTCGGGAACCCAGTACTTC.

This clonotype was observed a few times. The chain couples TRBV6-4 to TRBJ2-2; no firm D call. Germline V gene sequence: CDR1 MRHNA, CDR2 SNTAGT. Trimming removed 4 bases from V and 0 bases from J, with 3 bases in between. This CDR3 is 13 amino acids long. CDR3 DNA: TGTGCCAGCAGTGCCGCGAACACCGGGGAGCTGTTTTTT. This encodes CASSAANTGELFF.

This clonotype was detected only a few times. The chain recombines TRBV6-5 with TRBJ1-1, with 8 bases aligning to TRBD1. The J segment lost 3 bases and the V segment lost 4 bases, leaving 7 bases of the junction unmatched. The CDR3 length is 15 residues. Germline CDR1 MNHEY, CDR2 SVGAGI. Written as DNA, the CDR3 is TGTGCCAGCAGTTGGACAGGGCGGGTGGACACTGAAGCTTTCTTT. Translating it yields CASSWTGRVDTEAFF.

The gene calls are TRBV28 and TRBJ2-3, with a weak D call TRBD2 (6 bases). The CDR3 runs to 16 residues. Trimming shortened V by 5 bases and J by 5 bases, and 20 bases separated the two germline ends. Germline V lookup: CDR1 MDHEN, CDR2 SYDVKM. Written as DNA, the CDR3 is TGTGCCAGCAGTGAAAATGCGGGGTTGGTTGGAGATACGCAGTATTTT. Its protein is CASSENAGLVGDTQYF. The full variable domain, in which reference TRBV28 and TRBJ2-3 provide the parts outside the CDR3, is DVKVTQSSRYLVKRTGEKVFLECVQDMDHENMFWYRQDPGLGLRLIYFSYDVKMKEKGDIPEGYSVSREKKERFSLILESASTNQTSMYLCASSENAGLVGDTQYFGPGTRLTVL.

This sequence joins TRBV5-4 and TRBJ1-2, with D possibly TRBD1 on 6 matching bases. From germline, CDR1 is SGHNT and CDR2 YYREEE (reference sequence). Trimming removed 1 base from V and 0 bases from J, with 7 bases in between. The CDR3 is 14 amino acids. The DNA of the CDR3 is TGTGCCAGCAGCTTGACAGGGACTAACTATGGCTACACCTTC. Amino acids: CASSLTGTNYGYTF. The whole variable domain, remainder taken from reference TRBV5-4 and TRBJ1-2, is ETGVTQSPTHLIKTRGQQVTLRCSSQSGHNTVSWYQQALGQGPQFIFQYYREEENGRGNFPPRFSGLQFPNYSSELNVNALELDDSALYLCASSLTGTNYGYTFGSGTRLTVV.

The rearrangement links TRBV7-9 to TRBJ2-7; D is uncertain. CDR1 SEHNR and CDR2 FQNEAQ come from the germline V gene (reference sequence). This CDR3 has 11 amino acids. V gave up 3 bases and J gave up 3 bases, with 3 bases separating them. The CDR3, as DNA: TGTGCCAGCAGCTTCGACTACGAGCAGTACTTC. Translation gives CASSFDYEQYF. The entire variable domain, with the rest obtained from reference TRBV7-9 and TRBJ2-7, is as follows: DTGVSQNPRHKITKRGQNVTFRCDPISEHNRLYWYRQTLGQGPEFLTYFQNEAQLEKSRLLSDRFSAERPKGSFSTLEIQRTEQGDSAMYLCASSFDYEQYFGPGTRLTVT.